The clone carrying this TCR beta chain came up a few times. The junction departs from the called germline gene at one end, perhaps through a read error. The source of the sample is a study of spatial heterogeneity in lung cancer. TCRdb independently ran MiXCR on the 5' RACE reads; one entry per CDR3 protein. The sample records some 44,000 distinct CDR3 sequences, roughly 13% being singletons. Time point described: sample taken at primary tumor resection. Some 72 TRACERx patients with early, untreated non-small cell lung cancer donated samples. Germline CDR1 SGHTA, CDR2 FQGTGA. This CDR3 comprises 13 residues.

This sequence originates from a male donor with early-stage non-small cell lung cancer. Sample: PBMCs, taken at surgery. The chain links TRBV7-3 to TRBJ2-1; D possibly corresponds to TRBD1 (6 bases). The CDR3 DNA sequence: TGTGCCAGCAGCCTAACAGGGTACAATGAGCAGTTCTTC. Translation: CASSLTGYNEQFF. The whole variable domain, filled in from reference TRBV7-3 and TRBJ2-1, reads GAGVSQTPSNKVTEKGKYVELRCDPISGHTALYWYRQSLGQGPEFLIYFQGTGAADDSGLPNDRFFAVRPEGSVSTLKIQRTERGDSAVYLCASSLTGYNEQFFGPGTRLTVL.